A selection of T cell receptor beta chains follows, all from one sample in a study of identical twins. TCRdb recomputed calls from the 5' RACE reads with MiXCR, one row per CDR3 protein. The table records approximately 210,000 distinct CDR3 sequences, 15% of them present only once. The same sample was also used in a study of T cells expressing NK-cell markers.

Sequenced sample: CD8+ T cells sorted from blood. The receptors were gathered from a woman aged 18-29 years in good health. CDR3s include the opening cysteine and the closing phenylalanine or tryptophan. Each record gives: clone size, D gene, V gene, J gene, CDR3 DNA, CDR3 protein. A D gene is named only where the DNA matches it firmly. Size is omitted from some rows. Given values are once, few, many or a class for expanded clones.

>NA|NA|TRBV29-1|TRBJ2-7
TGCAGCGTTGAAGTTGTCTCAACCCACGAGCAGTACTTC
CSVEVVSTHEQYF
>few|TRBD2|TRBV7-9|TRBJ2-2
TGTGCCAGCAGCCCGAGCGGGGGGCTTACCGGGGAGCTGTTTTTT
CASSPSGGLTGELFF
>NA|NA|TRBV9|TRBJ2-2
TGTGCCAGCAGCGTACTTGGTCGCACCGGGGAGCTGTTTTTT
CASSVLGRTGELFF
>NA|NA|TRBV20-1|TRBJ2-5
TGCAGTGCCCCGGGGGCGGTTCAAGAGACCCAGTACTTC
CSAPGAVQETQYF
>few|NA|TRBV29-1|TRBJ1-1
TGCAGCGCCGGGGGGGTTACGACTGAAGCTTTCTTT
CSAGGVTTEAFF
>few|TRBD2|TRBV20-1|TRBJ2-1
TGCAGTGCTAGAGATCTGGCTAGCGGGAGGGGGGATGAGCAGTTCTTC
CSARDLASGRGDEQFF
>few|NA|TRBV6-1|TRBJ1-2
TGTGCCAGCAGCGAAGTTTCCGATTACTATGGCTACACCTTC
CASSEVSDYYGYTF
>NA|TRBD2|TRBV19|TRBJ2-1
TGTGCCAGTAGTTCCGGGACTATTTACAATGAGCAGTTCTTC
CASSSGTIYNEQFF
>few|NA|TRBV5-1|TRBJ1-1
TGCGCCAGCAGCTTGTACTCAGGAAACACTGAAGCTTTCTTT
CASSLYSGNTEAFF
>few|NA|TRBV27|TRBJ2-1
TGTGCCAGCAGTCCGGGACTCCCCCGGCATGAGCAGTTCTTC
CASSPGLPRHEQFF
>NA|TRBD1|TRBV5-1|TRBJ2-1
TGCGCCAGCAGCGCTACCGGGACAGGGGGGTACAATGAGCAGTTCTTC
CASSATGTGGYNEQFF
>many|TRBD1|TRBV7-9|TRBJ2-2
TGTGCCAGCAGCTTAGCGGGGACAGGGAGTACCGGGGAGCTGTTTTTT
CASSLAGTGSTGELFF
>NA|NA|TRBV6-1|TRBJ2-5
TGTGCCAGCAGTGAAGTAGTGGAGACCCAGTACTTC
CASSEVVETQYF
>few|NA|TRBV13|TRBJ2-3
TGTGCCAGCAGCGTGGGGGCCACAGATACGCAGTATTTT
CASSVGATDTQYF
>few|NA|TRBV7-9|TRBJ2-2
TGTGCCAGCAGCTTATTAAAGAGGCTAAACACCGGGGAGCTGTTTTTT
CASSLLKRLNTGELFF
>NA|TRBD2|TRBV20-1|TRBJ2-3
TGCTGTGCTAGAGATAAGGGACTAGCGGGAGAGGGAGATACGCAGTATTTT
CCARDKGLAGEGDTQYF
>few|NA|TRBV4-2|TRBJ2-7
TGTGCCAGCAAGGACTTACTCGGAACCTACGAGCAGTACTTC
CASKDLLGTYEQYF
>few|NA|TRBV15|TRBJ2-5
TGTGCCACCAGCAGAGACAGGGGAGAGACCCAGTACTTC
CATSRDRGETQYF
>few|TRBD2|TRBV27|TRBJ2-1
TGTGCCAGCAGCCCTAGCGGAACCAATGAGCAGTTCTTC
CASSPSGTNEQFF
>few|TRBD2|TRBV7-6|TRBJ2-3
TGTGCCAGCAGCTTAGGATGGACTAGCCCGGCAGATACGCAGTATTTT
CASSLGWTSPADTQYF
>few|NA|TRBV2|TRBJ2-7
TGTGCCAGCAGGCCGACAAGCAATTTTCCCTACGAGCAGTACTTC
CASRPTSNFPYEQYF
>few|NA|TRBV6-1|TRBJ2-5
TGTGCCAGCGGTGAAGATCAAGAGACCCAGTACTTC
CASGEDQETQYF
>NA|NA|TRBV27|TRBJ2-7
TGTGCCAGCAGCCATCTAGCTTCAGCGACCTACGAGCAGTACTTC
CASSHLASATYEQYF
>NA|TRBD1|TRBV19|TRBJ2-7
TGTGCCAGTAGTATCATTGGACAGGGCAACTACGAGCAGTACTTC
CASSIIGQGNYEQYF
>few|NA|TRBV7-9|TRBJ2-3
TGTGCCAGCAGACCTAACACAGATACGCAGTATTTT
CASRPNTDTQYF
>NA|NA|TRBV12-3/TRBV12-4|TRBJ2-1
TGTGCCAGCAGCCCGGACGTAGGGAATGAGCAGTTCTTC
CASSPDVGNEQFF
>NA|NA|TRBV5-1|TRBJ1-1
TGCGCCAGCAGCAGCGGGCGGCGGACTGAAGCTTTCTTT
CASSSGRRTEAFF
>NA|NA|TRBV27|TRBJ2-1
TGTGCCAGCAGTTTAGGCGGGTACTCCTACAATGAGCAGTTCTTC
CASSLGGYSYNEQFF
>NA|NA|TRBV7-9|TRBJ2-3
TGTGCCAGCAGCTTAAGAGGGTTAACAGATACGCAGTATTTT
CASSLRGLTDTQYF
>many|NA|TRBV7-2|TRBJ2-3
TGTGCCAGCAGCTCGGTTATGGAGCCAGATACGCAGTATTTT
CASSSVMEPDTQYF
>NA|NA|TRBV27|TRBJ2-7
TGTGCCAGCAGTTTATGGTCGTCAGGTCCGGGCTACGAGCAGTACTTC
CASSLWSSGPGYEQYF
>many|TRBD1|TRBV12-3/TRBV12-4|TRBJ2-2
TGTGCCAGCAGGCGCACAGGGGGACCCGGGGAGCTGTTTTTT
CASRRTGGPGELFF
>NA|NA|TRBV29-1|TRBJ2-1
TGCAGCGTAGCAACTAGAGCGTGGCAGTTCTTC
CSVATRAWQFF
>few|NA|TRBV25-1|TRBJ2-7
TGTGCCAGCAGTGCCGATGATAGAACAGCCACCTACGAGCAGTACTTC
CASSADDRTATYEQYF
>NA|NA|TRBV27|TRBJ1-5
TGTGCCAGCAGGTTCCGCTTCAATCAGCCCCAGCATTTT
CASRFRFNQPQHF
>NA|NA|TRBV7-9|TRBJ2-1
TGTGCCAGCTTTGGGGACGAGCACTACAATGAGCAGTTCTTC
CASFGDEHYNEQFF
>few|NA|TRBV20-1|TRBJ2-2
TGCAGTGCTAGAGATATCACCGCCGGGGAGCTGTTTTTT
CSARDITAGELFF
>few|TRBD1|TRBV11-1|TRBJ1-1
TGTGCCAGCAGCCCGACTAAAGGGGACAGGGGTTCGGACACTGAAGCTTTCTTT
CASSPTKGDRGSDTEAFF
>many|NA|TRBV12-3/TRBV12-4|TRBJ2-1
TGTGCCAGCAGTTTCGGCTCCTACAATGAGCAGTTCTTC
CASSFGSYNEQFF
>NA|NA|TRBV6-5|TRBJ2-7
TGTGCCAGCAGTTATCCTCACGACCCTTCCCAGGAGCAGTACTTC
CASSYPHDPSQEQYF
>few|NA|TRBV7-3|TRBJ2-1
TGTGCCAGCAGCAGTGATGGGACTCCCGGCAATGAGCAGTTCTTC
CASSSDGTPGNEQFF
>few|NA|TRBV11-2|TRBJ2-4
TGTGCCAGCCGCGGGGAGGAAGGCATTCAGTACTTC
CASRGEEGIQYF
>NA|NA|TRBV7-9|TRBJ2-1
TGTGCCAGCAGCTTGAGCGGAATGTACAATGAGCAGTTCTTC
CASSLSGMYNEQFF
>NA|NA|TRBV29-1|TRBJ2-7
TGCAGCGTTGAAGGTCTTTCCCACGAGCAGTACTTC
CSVEGLSHEQYF
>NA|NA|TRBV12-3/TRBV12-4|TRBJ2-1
TGTGCCAGCAGTCCCCTGGACGAGGGCGCCTACAATGAGCAGTTCTTC
CASSPLDEGAYNEQFF
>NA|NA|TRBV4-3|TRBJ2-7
TGCGCCAGCAGCCAAGATCTATTGGCGTTCGAGCAGTACTTC
CASSQDLLAFEQYF
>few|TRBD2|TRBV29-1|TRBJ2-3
TGCAGCGTTGGGACTAGCGGGAGGTCCACAGATACGCAGTATTTT
CSVGTSGRSTDTQYF
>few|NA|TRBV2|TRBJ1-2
TGTGCCAGCAGCACCGACAGGAATAATGGCTACACCTTC
CASSTDRNNGYTF
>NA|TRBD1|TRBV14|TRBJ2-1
TGTGCCAGCAGCCAATGGGGACAGGGGCTATACAATGAGCAGTTCTTC
CASSQWGQGLYNEQFF
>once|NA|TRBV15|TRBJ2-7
TGTGCCACCAGCAGAGGAGCCTACGAGCAGTACTTC
CATSRGAYEQYF
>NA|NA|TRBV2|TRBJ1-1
TGTGCCAGCAGTTTGAGGACCGGCAGCGATATGAACACTGAAGCTTTCTTT
CASSLRTGSDMNTEAFF
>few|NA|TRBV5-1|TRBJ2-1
TGCGCCAGCAGCTTGGCCTCGAACAATGAGCAGTTCTTC
CASSLASNNEQFF
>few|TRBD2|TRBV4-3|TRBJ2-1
TGCGCCAGCAGCTCTCACGGGGGGTCCAATGAGCAGTTCTTC
CASSSHGGSNEQFF
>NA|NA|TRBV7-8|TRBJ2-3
TGTGCCAGCAGCAGCGCGTCTCTGGGCACAGATACGCAGTATTTT
CASSSASLGTDTQYF
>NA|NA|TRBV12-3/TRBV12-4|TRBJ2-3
TGTGCCAGCAGTCCTGTGTTTAGCACAGATACGCAGTATTTT
CASSPVFSTDTQYF